This is a list of T cell receptor beta chains from one sample in a study of cytomegalovirus exposure and HLA in healthy donors. Profiled with immunoSEQ multiplex PCR; TCRdb holds only in-frame clones, not every one. Among 100,000 to 150,000 clones listed, roughly 77% were seen once. Sequences were obtained from PBMCs. The receptors here all came from a man between 18 and 29 years old in good health and CMV-seronegative. Each CDR3 is given with its conserved first and last residue. A D gene is named only where the DNA matches it firmly. The size field is filled for only some rows; it gives once, few, many or a size class.

TRBV7-9,TRBJ1-2,NA,NA,CASSLAGTPFYGYTF,TGTGCCAGCAGCTTAGCGGGCACTCCCTTCTATGGCTACACCTTC
TRBV7-8,TRBJ1-1,NA,NA,CASSYSGEMNTEAFF,TGTGCCAGCAGCTATAGCGGGGAGATGAACACTGAAGCTTTCTTT
TRBV9,TRBJ1-1,NA,NA,CASSATDTVGRTEAFF,TGTGCCAGCAGCGCGACAGATACTGTGGGGCGCACTGAAGCTTTCTTT
TRBV29-1,TRBJ2-7,TRBD1,NA,CSVEVLGDRGQPYEQYF,TGCAGCGTTGAGGTTCTCGGGGACAGGGGGCAACCCTACGAGCAGTACTTC
TRBV6-6,TRBJ1-1,TRBD1,NA,CASSYSGEGQGAVAFF,TGTGCCAGCAGTTACTCGGGGGAGGGGCAGGGGGCGGTAGCTTTCTTT
TRBV6-4,TRBJ1-1,NA,NA,CASSRELWTEAFF,TGTGCCAGCAGTCGGGAGTTATGGACTGAAGCTTTCTTT
TRBV9,TRBJ2-3,TRBD2,once,CASSPGTSGLYTDTQYF,TGTGCCAGCAGCCCCGGGACTAGCGGGTTGTACACAGATACGCAGTATTTT
TRBV5-8,TRBJ1-3,NA,NA,CASSFVQAFSGNTIYF,TGTGCCAGCAGCTTTGTACAGGCCTTCTCTGGAAACACCATATATTTT
TRBV7-9,TRBJ2-7,TRBD2,NA,CASSLGSGGPKEQYF,TGTGCCAGCAGCTTAGGATCGGGGGGGCCCAAAGAGCAGTACTTC
TRBV27,TRBJ1-2,NA,NA,CASSLKGDYGYTF,TGTGCCAGCAGTTTAAAGGGGGACTATGGCTACACCTTC